The table lists the clone carrying this T cell receptor beta chain with a few counts. Its antigen is unidentified. The sample has other DNA sequences that encode this CDR3 too. The sample is drawn from a study of beta chain features in type 1 diabetes. Findings and limits, study-wide: Moderate but significant shortening of TCRB CDR3s was recorded in all four CD4+ subsets from Type 1 diabetes patients.

The whole isolated RNA underwent reverse transcription, so sequencing captured expressed TCRB transcripts. Only in-frame clones appear in the TCRdb table, and some are missing; sequencing was by immunoSEQ multiplex PCR. This sample has some 660,000 clones, with about an eighth found just once. The CDR3 loop spans 13 amino acids. Germline loops: CDR1 GTSNPN, CDR2 SVGIG (reference sequence). Trimming shortened V by 0 bases and J by 6 bases, and 11 bases separated the two germline ends. This receptor was taken from a young man with type 1 diabetes. Sequences were obtained from naive CD4+ T cells from blood. This rearrangement joins TRBV30 to TRBJ1-1, with D unclear. The CDR3 here is CAWSVIGGAEAFF. As DNA, the CDR3 is TGTGCCTGGAGTGTGATTGGCGGGGCTGAAGCTTTCTTT.